These T cell receptor beta chains were read from a single sample in a study of molecular identifiers for immune sequencing clone quantification. TCRdb used MiXCR to reprocess the PCR reads, holding one entry per CDR3 protein. The table lists approximately 680,000 distinct CDR3 sequences, less than 30% of them singletons, with about 0.84% in the top ten. The sequenced sample was naive CD8+ T cells from blood, with Jurkat cell RNA spiked in. All receptors come from a human donor in good health. Some libraries in this study had Jurkat cell RNA spiked in. Both conserved end residues are part of each CDR3. D genes are given only for firm matches. Only part of the rows carry a size: once, few, many, or a class if the clone is expanded.

cdr3_aa: CASSQGTSGRAYNEQFF
cdr3_nt: TGTGCCAGCAGCCAAGGGACTAGCGGGAGGGCCTACAATGAGCAGTTCTTC
cdr3_length: 17
clone_size: few
j_call: TRBJ2-1
v_call: TRBV11-2
d_call: TRBD2

cdr3_aa: CASSFWSTDTQYF
cdr3_nt: TGTGCCAGCAGCTTCTGGAGCACAGATACGCAGTATTTT
cdr3_length: 13
clone_size: many
j_call: TRBJ2-3
v_call: TRBV5-4
d_call: NA

cdr3_aa: CASSFSGGGYRGYTF
cdr3_nt: TGTGCCAGCAGCTTTAGTGGAGGGGGCTATAGAGGCTACACCTTC
cdr3_length: 15
clone_size: NA
j_call: TRBJ1-2
v_call: TRBV5-4
d_call: TRBD1

cdr3_aa: CASSLLGVPDTQYF
cdr3_nt: TGTGCCAGCAGTTTGCTGGGGGTCCCAGATACGCAGTATTTT
cdr3_length: 14
clone_size: many
j_call: TRBJ2-3
v_call: TRBV12-3/TRBV12-4
d_call: NA

cdr3_aa: CSVLLAGQETQYF
cdr3_nt: TGCAGCGTTCTTCTAGCGGGCCAAGAGACCCAGTACTTC
cdr3_length: 13
clone_size: NA
j_call: TRBJ2-5
v_call: TRBV29-1
d_call: TRBD2

cdr3_aa: CASSTALNSGINTGELFF
cdr3_nt: TGTGCCAGCAGTACGGCCCTCAATAGCGGGATTAACACCGGGGAGCTGTTTTTT
cdr3_length: 18
clone_size: NA
j_call: TRBJ2-2
v_call: TRBV28
d_call: TRBD2

cdr3_aa: CASLPSDTQYF
cdr3_nt: TGCGCCAGCCTCCCCTCAGATACGCAGTATTTT
cdr3_length: 11
clone_size: few
j_call: TRBJ2-3
v_call: TRBV10-1
d_call: NA

cdr3_aa: CASSPFNLAAKETQYF
cdr3_nt: TGTGCCAGTAGTCCCTTCAATCTTGCGGCCAAAGAGACCCAGTACTTC
cdr3_length: 16
clone_size: few
j_call: TRBJ2-5
v_call: TRBV19
d_call: NA

cdr3_aa: CASSPTPAGEKTEAFF
cdr3_nt: TGTGCCAGCTCACCAACCCCTGCAGGGGAAAAAACTGAAGCTTTCTTT
cdr3_length: 16
clone_size: NA
j_call: TRBJ1-1
v_call: TRBV18
d_call: NA

cdr3_aa: CASSLTRPTYGYTF
cdr3_nt: TGTGCCAGCAGCTTGACCCGACCAACCTATGGCTACACCTTC
cdr3_length: 14
clone_size: NA
j_call: TRBJ1-2
v_call: TRBV5-6
d_call: NA

cdr3_aa: CASSKWTGEGTEAFF
cdr3_nt: TGTGCCAGCAGCAAATGGACGGGGGAGGGAACTGAAGCTTTCTTT
cdr3_length: 15
clone_size: few
j_call: TRBJ1-1
v_call: TRBV5-6
d_call: NA

cdr3_aa: CASSFASSNSPLHF
cdr3_nt: TGTGCCAGCAGTTTTGCGAGCTCTAATTCACCCCTCCACTTT
cdr3_length: 14
clone_size: many
j_call: TRBJ1-6
v_call: TRBV28
d_call: NA

cdr3_aa: CASSLERNSPLHF
cdr3_nt: TGTGCCAGCAGCTTAGAACGGAATTCACCCCTCCACTTT
cdr3_length: 13
clone_size: NA
j_call: TRBJ1-6
v_call: TRBV13
d_call: NA

cdr3_aa: CASSEDYASREETQYF
cdr3_nt: TGTGCCAGCAGTGAAGATTACGCTAGCAGGGAAGAGACCCAGTACTTC
cdr3_length: 16
clone_size: NA
j_call: TRBJ2-5
v_call: TRBV2
d_call: NA

cdr3_aa: CASSYSNRGQGYLGPYEQYF
cdr3_nt: TGTGCCAGCAGTTACTCGAACCGGGGACAGGGTTATTTGGGACCCTACGAGCAGTACTTC
cdr3_length: 20
clone_size: NA
j_call: TRBJ2-7
v_call: TRBV6-5
d_call: TRBD1

cdr3_aa: CASSPPDISGNTIYF
cdr3_nt: TGTGCCAGCTCACCACCGGACATCTCTGGAAACACCATATATTTT
cdr3_length: 15
clone_size: NA
j_call: TRBJ1-3
v_call: TRBV18
d_call: NA

cdr3_aa: CAWGVTGAGEAFF
cdr3_nt: TGTGCCTGGGGGGTCACAGGGGCGGGCGAAGCTTTCTTT
cdr3_length: 13
clone_size: many
j_call: TRBJ1-1
v_call: TRBV30
d_call: TRBD1

cdr3_aa: CASSRLAGVQETQYF
cdr3_nt: TGTGCCAGCAGCCGACTAGCGGGGGTTCAAGAGACCCAGTACTTC
cdr3_length: 15
clone_size: many
j_call: TRBJ2-5
v_call: TRBV11-2
d_call: TRBD2

cdr3_aa: CASSLIGDNSPLHF
cdr3_nt: TGTGCCAGCAGTTTAATAGGGGATAATTCACCCCTCCACTTT
cdr3_length: 14
clone_size: NA
j_call: TRBJ1-6
v_call: TRBV28
d_call: NA

cdr3_aa: CASSLASPRASSTDTQYF
cdr3_nt: TGTGCCAGCAGCTTAGCGAGCCCTAGGGCTAGCAGCACAGATACGCAGTATTTT
cdr3_length: 18
clone_size: NA
j_call: TRBJ2-3
v_call: TRBV7-9
d_call: NA

cdr3_aa: CASLTSGSTTDTQYF
cdr3_nt: TGTGCCAGCCTTACTAGCGGGAGTACAACAGATACGCAGTATTTT
cdr3_length: 15
clone_size: many
j_call: TRBJ2-3
v_call: TRBV13
d_call: TRBD2

cdr3_aa: CASSSLWNEQFF
cdr3_nt: TGTGCCAGCAGTTCTTTATGGAATGAGCAGTTCTTC
cdr3_length: 12
clone_size: NA
j_call: TRBJ2-1
v_call: TRBV6-2/TRBV6-3
d_call: NA

cdr3_aa: CASSLAVAGNEQFF
cdr3_nt: TGTGCCAGCAGCTTAGCCGTAGCGGGTAATGAGCAGTTCTTC
cdr3_length: 14
clone_size: few
j_call: TRBJ2-1
v_call: TRBV7-9
d_call: TRBD2

cdr3_aa: CASSPEEGGEKLFF
cdr3_nt: TGTGCCAGCAGCCCCGAGGAGGGAGGTGAAAAACTGTTTTTT
cdr3_length: 14
clone_size: NA
j_call: TRBJ1-4
v_call: TRBV5-4
d_call: NA

cdr3_aa: CSARDIQREFYEQYF
cdr3_nt: TGCAGTGCTAGAGATATCCAGCGGGAGTTCTACGAGCAGTACTTC
cdr3_length: 15
clone_size: few
j_call: TRBJ2-7
v_call: TRBV20-1
d_call: TRBD2

cdr3_aa: CASSIKRGQRRQETQYF
cdr3_nt: TGTGCCAGTAGTATCAAACGCGGACAGAGACGGCAAGAGACCCAGTACTTC
cdr3_length: 17
clone_size: few
j_call: TRBJ2-5
v_call: TRBV19
d_call: NA

cdr3_aa: CASSLSDTQYF
cdr3_nt: TGTGCCAGCAGCTTGTCAGATACGCAGTATTTT
cdr3_length: 11
clone_size: many
j_call: TRBJ2-3
v_call: TRBV12-3/TRBV12-4
d_call: NA

cdr3_aa: CASSSAGLGDTQYF
cdr3_nt: TGTGCCAGCTCGTCAGCGGGATTGGGAGATACGCAGTATTTT
cdr3_length: 14
clone_size: many
j_call: TRBJ2-3
v_call: TRBV18
d_call: TRBD2

cdr3_aa: CASSLGQGLVDGYTF
cdr3_nt: TGTGCCAGCAGTCTGGGACAGGGGCTTGTCGATGGCTACACCTTC
cdr3_length: 15
clone_size: NA
j_call: TRBJ1-2
v_call: TRBV27
d_call: TRBD1

cdr3_aa: CASSLDTRGHYNEQFF
cdr3_nt: TGTGCCAGCAGCTTAGATACCAGGGGGCACTACAATGAGCAGTTCTTC
cdr3_length: 16
clone_size: NA
j_call: TRBJ2-1
v_call: TRBV11-2
d_call: TRBD1

cdr3_aa: CASSLNRPGYTEAFF
cdr3_nt: TGCGCCAGCAGCTTGAACAGGCCGGGTTACACTGAAGCTTTCTTT
cdr3_length: 15
clone_size: many
j_call: TRBJ1-1
v_call: TRBV5-1
d_call: NA

cdr3_aa: CASSRGQGAREQYF
cdr3_nt: TGTGCCAGCAGCCGCGGACAGGGGGCCAGGGAGCAGTACTTC
cdr3_length: 14
clone_size: many
j_call: TRBJ2-7
v_call: TRBV6-5
d_call: TRBD1

cdr3_aa: CATGVAGGFQETQYF
cdr3_nt: TGCGCCACAGGGGTTGCGGGGGGGTTCCAAGAGACCCAGTACTTC
cdr3_length: 15
clone_size: NA
j_call: TRBJ2-5
v_call: TRBV10-2
d_call: TRBD2

cdr3_aa: CASSHTGTDTQYF
cdr3_nt: TGTGCCAGCAGCCACACGGGCACAGATACGCAGTATTTT
cdr3_length: 13
clone_size: many
j_call: TRBJ2-3
v_call: TRBV27
d_call: NA

cdr3_aa: CAWAVPVWPNEQFF
cdr3_nt: TGTGCCTGGGCCGTCCCGGTTTGGCCAAATGAGCAGTTCTTC
cdr3_length: 14
clone_size: few
j_call: TRBJ2-1
v_call: TRBV30
d_call: NA

cdr3_aa: CATCDSQWDSNQPQHF
cdr3_nt: TGTGCCACCTGTGATTCCCAATGGGATAGCAATCAGCCCCAGCATTTT
cdr3_length: 16
clone_size: NA
j_call: TRBJ1-5
v_call: TRBV24-1
d_call: NA

cdr3_aa: CASSLGAGANTEAFF
cdr3_nt: TGCGCCAGCAGCTTGGGGGCAGGGGCAAACACTGAAGCTTTCTTT
cdr3_length: 15
clone_size: many
j_call: TRBJ1-1
v_call: TRBV5-1
d_call: NA

cdr3_aa: CASSMGNLRTGELFF
cdr3_nt: TGTGCCAGTAGTATGGGCAACCTGAGGACCGGGGAGCTGTTTTTT
cdr3_length: 15
clone_size: many
j_call: TRBJ2-2
v_call: TRBV19
d_call: NA

cdr3_aa: CASSYDIDEQFF
cdr3_nt: TGTGCCAGCAGCTACGACATCGATGAGCAGTTCTTC
cdr3_length: 12
clone_size: few
j_call: TRBJ2-1
v_call: TRBV7-2
d_call: NA

cdr3_aa: CASSYSGTSRTYEQYF
cdr3_nt: TGTGCCAGCAGTTACTCTGGGACTAGCCGCACCTACGAGCAGTACTTC
cdr3_length: 16
clone_size: many
j_call: TRBJ2-7
v_call: TRBV6-5
d_call: TRBD2

cdr3_aa: CASSLNSERAQYF
cdr3_nt: TGTGCCAGTAGTTTGAACTCGGAGAGGGCCCAGTACTTC
cdr3_length: 13
clone_size: once
j_call: TRBJ2-5
v_call: TRBV19
d_call: NA